What follows are 15 T cell receptor beta chains derived from one specimen sequenced in a study of early stage breast cancer tumors. Here immunoSEQ multiplex PCR was the method, and the copy in TCRdb shows in-frame clones only, minus some. Seen here are some 41,000 clones, 70% to 80% observed once, and the top ten hold more than 5.5%. Input material: blood. The receptors here all came from a person aged 45 to 60 with breast cancer.

The gene calls are TRBV5-1 and TRBJ1-4; 9 bases are shared with TRBD1. J gave up 5 bases and V 0 bases, and 2 bases lay outside the gene matches. The germline V gene has CDR1 SGHRS and CDR2 YFSETQ. The CDR3 length is 15 residues. The CDR3 reads CASSLDGTGNEKLFF. As DNA, the CDR3 is TGCGCCAGCAGCTTGGATGGGACAGGGAATGAAAAACTGTTTTTT.

J is TRBJ1-1 and V is TRBV27; TRBD1 agrees at 7 bases. This CDR3 has 14 amino acids. J lost 1 base, V lost 6 bases, and 5 bases had no gene match. CDR1 is MNHEY and CDR2 is SMNVEV in the germline V gene (reference sequence). For the CDR3, the DNA is TGTGCCAGCAGACCACAGGGGACGAACACTGAAGCTTTCTTT. It encodes CASRPQGTNTEAFF.

This chain uses TRBV7-3 with TRBJ2-7, with 9 bases identical to TRBD2. Losses at the gene ends were 5 bases for V and 2 bases for J; bases not matched to a gene: 4. This CDR3 contains 14 residues. Germline lookup yields CDR1 SGHTA and CDR2 FQGTGA. CDR3 bases: TGTGCCAGCAGCGAGAGCGGGGGGCCCTACGAGCAGTACTTC. Translation: CASSESGGPYEQYF.

The chain links TRBV11-2 to TRBJ1-4; TRBD1 might be the D (5 bases). V dropped 6 bases and J dropped 4 bases, with 12 bases sitting between them. Germline CDR1 is SGHAT and CDR2 is FQNNGV. This CDR3 spans 14 amino acids. In DNA form, the CDR3 reads TGTGCCAGCAGGGGAGGACACTATAATGAAAAACTGTTTTTT. Residues: CASRGGHYNEKLFF.

This clone was recorded a few times. The genes are TRBV7-8 and TRBJ1-5, with a possible D match to TRBD1 (5 bases). Germline V CDR1 and CDR2: SGHVS, FQNEAQ. The CDR3 length is 16 residues. V was shortened by 1 base and J by 4 bases, with 14 bases between the two germline ends. The CDR3 here is CASSLGGDHRNQPQHF. CDR3 DNA sequence: TGTGCCAGCAGCTTAGGGGGCGATCATCGTAATCAGCCCCAGCATTTT.

The chain couples TRBV19 to TRBJ1-1, with no clear D. The V end was cut by 1 base, the J end by 5 bases, with 8 bases between. CDR3 size: 13 residues. The germline V gene encodes CDR1 LNHDA and CDR2 SQIVND (reference sequence). CDR3 amino acids: CASSIVVRTEAFF. CDR3 DNA sequence: TGTGCCAGTAGTATAGTCGTCAGGACTGAAGCTTTCTTT.

J is TRBJ1-2 and V is TRBV7-2; the match to TRBD1 covers 8 bases. This CDR3 comprises 16 residues. Germline CDR1 SGHTA, CDR2 FQGNSA. V shed 7 bases and J 1 base; nucleotides not matched to a gene: 11. CDR3 loop: CASNPTGDRRNYGYTF. The CDR3 DNA reads as TGTGCCAGCAACCCAACCGGGGACAGGCGTAACTATGGCTACACCTTC.

This clone was observed a few times. The chain has TRBV18 and TRBJ2-7; the match to TRBD2 covers 11 bases. CDR1 KGHSH and CDR2 LQKENI come from the germline V gene. This CDR3 has 16 residues. V trimming: 6 bases; J trimming: 2 bases; junction bases outside the gene matches: 9. The CDR3 spells CASSPLAGGRTYEQYF. The CDR3 region has the DNA TGTGCCAGCTCGCCGTTAGCGGGAGGGAGAACCTACGAGCAGTACTTC.

This clone occurred a few times. V gene TRBV9 combines with J gene TRBJ2-1; D is perhaps TRBD1 (6 bases). The CDR3 loop spans 13 amino acids. The germline CDR1 and CDR2 sequences are SGDLS and YYNGEE. Trimming stripped 3 bases from V and 6 bases from J, with 10 bases between. This CDR3 is CASSAARGNEQFF. The CDR3 bases are TGTGCCAGCAGCGCGGCCAGGGGCAATGAGCAGTTCTTC.

This clone has more than one count but fewer than ten. The rearrangement links TRBV15 to TRBJ1-2; D gene unclear. This CDR3 is built from 14 residues. Germline assignment: CDR1 LNHNV and CDR2 YYDKDF (reference sequence). Trimming left V 1 base short and J 1 base short, with 7 bases between. CDR3 loop: CATSRGGVNYGYTF. The CDR3 DNA reads TGTGCCACCAGCAGAGGGGGAGTTAACTATGGCTACACCTTC.

This rearrangement joins TRBV27 to TRBJ1-5, with D perhaps matching TRBD1 (6 bases). V lost 6 bases, J lost 5 bases, and 14 bases lay in between. This CDR3 is built from 14 residues. CDR1 is MNHEY and CDR2 is SMNVEV in the germline V gene (reference sequence). The CDR3 nucleotides are TGTGCCAGCAGGGGAACAGGGATCTATCAGCCCCAGCATTTT. Its translation: CASRGTGIYQPQHF.

This clone was counted between two and nine times. V usage is TRBV19 and J usage is TRBJ1-5; tentative D call: TRBD1 (5 bases). The germline CDR1 and CDR2 sequences are LNHDA and SQIVND (reference sequence). V lost 3 bases and J lost 4, with 13 bases in between. This CDR3 spans 15 amino acids. For the CDR3, the DNA is TGTGCCAGTAGTATTCAGGGTCGATTGAATCAGCCCCAGCATTTT. It translates to CASSIQGRLNQPQHF. Variable domain in full (rest from reference TRBV19 and TRBJ1-5): DGGITQSPKYLFRKEGQNVTLSCEQNLNHDAMYWYRQDPGQGLRLIYYSQIVNDFQKGDIAEGYSVSREKKESFPLTVTSAQKNPTAFYLCASSIQGRLNQPQHFGDGTRLSIL.

The V and J genes are TRBV9 and TRBJ2-1; weak D call: TRBD2 (6 bases). Germline V lookup: CDR1 SGDLS, CDR2 YYNGEE. V was shortened by 8 bases and J by 4 bases, with 22 bases between the two germline ends. The CDR3 covers 16 residues. Written as DNA, the CDR3 is TGTGCCAGTGGAGGGGTGACTCTACGACAGTACAATGAGCAGTTCTTC. Translating gives CASGGVTLRQYNEQFF.

The chain couples TRBV29-1 to TRBJ2-5; weak D call: TRBD2 (5 bases). The germline CDR1 and CDR2 sequences are SQVTM and ANQGSEA. Trimming shortened V by 1 base and J by 4 bases, and 16 bases separated the two germline ends. CDR3 length equals 15 residues. The CDR3: CSVEVEGWGGETQYF. In DNA, the CDR3 is TGCAGCGTTGAAGTCGAGGGATGGGGTGGAGAGACCCAGTACTTC.

The chain is built from TRBV27 and TRBJ1-1; D might be TRBD1 (6 bases). From germline, CDR1 is MNHEY and CDR2 SMNVEV (reference sequence). The CDR3 is 14 residues long. V shed 5 bases and J shed 2 bases, with 12 bases lying between them. In nucleotides, the CDR3 is TGTGCCAGCAGTCCCGCGACAGGTAACACTGAAGCTTTCTTT. This sequence encodes CASSPATGNTEAFF.